Sequencing of this T cell receptor (beta chain) was carried out in a study of blood T cell repertoires in COVID-19. Study at large: T cells, B-cell-depleted T cells, or PBMCs supplied cDNA or gDNA.

The repertoire was sequenced with immunoSEQ multiplex PCR; TCRdb's copy has only in-frame clones and lacks some. The sample has approximately 250,000 clones, around 89% seen once. Trimming took off 0 bases at V and 3 bases at J, with 10 bases between the two ends. The CDR3 contains 14 residues. Germline V gene sequence: CDR1 SGHRS, CDR2 YFSETQ. Participants' reported clinical history set cohort assignment. This chain links TRBV5-1 with TRBJ2-7; D remains unclear. This TCR came from a woman aged 30 to 39 with acute COVID-19. Material for sequencing was PBMCs or T cells enriched from blood (not recorded which). The CDR3 DNA follows: TGCGCCAGCAGCTTGGCTCACAGTGACTACGAGCAGTACTTC. Amino acids: CASSLAHSDYEQYF.